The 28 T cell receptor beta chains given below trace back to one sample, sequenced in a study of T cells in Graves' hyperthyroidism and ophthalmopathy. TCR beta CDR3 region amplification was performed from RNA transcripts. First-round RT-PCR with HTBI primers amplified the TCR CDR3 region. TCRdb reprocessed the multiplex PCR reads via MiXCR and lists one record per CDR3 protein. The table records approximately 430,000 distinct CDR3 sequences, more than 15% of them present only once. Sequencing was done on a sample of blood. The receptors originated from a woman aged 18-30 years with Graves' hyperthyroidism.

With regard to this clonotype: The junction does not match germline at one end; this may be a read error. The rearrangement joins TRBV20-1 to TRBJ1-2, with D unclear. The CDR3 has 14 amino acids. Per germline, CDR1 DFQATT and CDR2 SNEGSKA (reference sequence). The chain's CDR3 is CSARDPNLNYGYTF. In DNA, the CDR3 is TGCAGTGCTAGAGATCCAAACTTAAACTATGGTTACACCTTC.

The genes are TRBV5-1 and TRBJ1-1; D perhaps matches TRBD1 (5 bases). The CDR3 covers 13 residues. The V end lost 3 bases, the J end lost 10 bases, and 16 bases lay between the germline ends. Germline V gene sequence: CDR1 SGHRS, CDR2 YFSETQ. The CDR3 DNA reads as TGCGCCAGCAGCTCCGAATTTGACAGTGTAGCTTTCTTT. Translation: CASSSEFDSVAFF.

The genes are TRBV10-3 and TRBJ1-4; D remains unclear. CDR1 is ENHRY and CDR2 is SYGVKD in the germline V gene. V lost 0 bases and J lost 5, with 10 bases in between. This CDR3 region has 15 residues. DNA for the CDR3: TGTGCCATCAGTGAGTCTAGACGCGAAAATGAAAAACTGTTTTTT. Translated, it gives CAISESRRENEKLFF.

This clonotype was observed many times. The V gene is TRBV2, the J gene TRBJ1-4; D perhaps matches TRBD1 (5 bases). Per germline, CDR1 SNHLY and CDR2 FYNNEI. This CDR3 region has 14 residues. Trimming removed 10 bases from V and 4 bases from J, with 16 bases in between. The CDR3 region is CATKGGHNNEKLFF. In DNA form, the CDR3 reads TGTGCCACAAAGGGAGGACATAATAATGAAAAACTGTTTTTT.

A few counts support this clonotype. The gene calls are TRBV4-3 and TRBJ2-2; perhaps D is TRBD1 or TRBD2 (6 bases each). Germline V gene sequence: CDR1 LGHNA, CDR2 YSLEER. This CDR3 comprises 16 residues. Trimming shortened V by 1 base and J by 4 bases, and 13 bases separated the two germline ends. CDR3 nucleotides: TGCGCCAGCAGCCAAGGGGGGGCGCGAGTCACCGGGGAGCTGTTTTTT. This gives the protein CASSQGGARVTGELFF.

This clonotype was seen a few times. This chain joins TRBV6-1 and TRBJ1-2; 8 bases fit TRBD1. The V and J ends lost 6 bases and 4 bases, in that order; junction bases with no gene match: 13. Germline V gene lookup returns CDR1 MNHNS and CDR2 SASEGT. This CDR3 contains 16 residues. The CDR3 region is CASRAYGQGELYGYTF. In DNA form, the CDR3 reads TGTGCCAGCAGGGCCTACGGACAGGGTGAACTCTATGGCTACACCTTC.

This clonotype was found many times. The DNA of the CDR3 is TGTGCCAGCAGCCAATGGGCAGTCGGCTACACCTTC. This sequence encodes CASSQWAVGYTF. V gene TRBV3-1 combines with J gene TRBJ1-2; the D is unclear. V gave up 2 bases and J gave up 8 bases, with 9 bases separating them. The CDR3 length is 12 residues. Germline V gene sequence: CDR1 LGHDT, CDR2 YNNKEL (reference sequence).

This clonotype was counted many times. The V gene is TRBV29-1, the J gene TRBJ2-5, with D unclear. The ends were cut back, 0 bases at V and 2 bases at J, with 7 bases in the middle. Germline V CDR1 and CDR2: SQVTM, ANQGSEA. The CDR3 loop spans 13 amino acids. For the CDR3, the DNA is TGCAGCGTTGAAGAATCGTGGCAAGAGACCCAGTACTTC. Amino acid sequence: CSVEESWQETQYF.

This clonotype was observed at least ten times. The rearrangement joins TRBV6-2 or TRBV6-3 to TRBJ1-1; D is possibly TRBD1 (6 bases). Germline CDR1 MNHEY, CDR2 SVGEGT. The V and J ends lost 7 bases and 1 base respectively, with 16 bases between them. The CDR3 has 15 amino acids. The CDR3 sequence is CASTRGGLPNTEAFF. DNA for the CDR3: TGTGCCAGCACTCGGGGGGGGCTCCCGAACACTGAAGCTTTCTTT.

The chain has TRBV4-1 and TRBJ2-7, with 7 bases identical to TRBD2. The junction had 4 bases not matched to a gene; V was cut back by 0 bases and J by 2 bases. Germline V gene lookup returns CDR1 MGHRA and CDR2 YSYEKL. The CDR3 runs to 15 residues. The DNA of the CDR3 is TGCGCCAGCAGCCAAGAATTCCTAGCGGCCTACGAGCAGTACTTC. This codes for CASSQEFLAAYEQYF.

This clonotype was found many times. The CDR3 sequence: CASSGGASTDTQYF. The CDR3, as DNA: TGTGCCAGCAGCGGGGGGGCCAGCACAGATACGCAGTATTTT. V usage is TRBV6-2 or TRBV6-3 and J usage is TRBJ2-3; TRBD2 matches at 8 bases. The germline CDR1 and CDR2 sequences are MNHEY and SVGEGT. This CDR3 has 14 residues. V lost 6 bases and J lost 0; bases outside the gene matches: 2.

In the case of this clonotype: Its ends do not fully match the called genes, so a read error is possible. Here the CDR3 DNA reads TGTGCCAGCACTGAACTATACGAGCAGTTCTTC. This codes for CASTELYEQFF. The genes are TRBV2 and TRBJ2-1; the D is unclear. This CDR3 has 11 amino acids. Germline V gene sequence: CDR1 SNHLY, CDR2 FYNNEI.

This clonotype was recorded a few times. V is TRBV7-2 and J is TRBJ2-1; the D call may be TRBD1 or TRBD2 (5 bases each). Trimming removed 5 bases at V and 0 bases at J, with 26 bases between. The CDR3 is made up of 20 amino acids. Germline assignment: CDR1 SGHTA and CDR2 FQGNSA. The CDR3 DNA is TGTGCCAGCAGCCTACAACCCGGGACGAGCGTCGCGGGCTCCTACAATGAGCAGTTCTTC. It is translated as CASSLQPGTSVAGSYNEQFF.

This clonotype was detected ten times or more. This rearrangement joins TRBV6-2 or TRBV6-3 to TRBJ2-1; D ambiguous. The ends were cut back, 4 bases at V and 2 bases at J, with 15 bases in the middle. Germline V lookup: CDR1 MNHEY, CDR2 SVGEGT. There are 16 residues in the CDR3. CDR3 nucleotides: TGTGCCAGCAGTTCCCCTGGAAGTGTCCCCTACAATGAGCAGTTCTTC. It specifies CASSSPGSVPYNEQFF.

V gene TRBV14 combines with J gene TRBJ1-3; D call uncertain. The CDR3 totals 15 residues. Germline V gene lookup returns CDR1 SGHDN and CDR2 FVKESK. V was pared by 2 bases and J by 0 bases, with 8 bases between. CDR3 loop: CASSQSRHSGNTIYF. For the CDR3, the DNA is TGTGCCAGCAGCCAAAGCCGGCACTCTGGAAACACCATATATTTT.

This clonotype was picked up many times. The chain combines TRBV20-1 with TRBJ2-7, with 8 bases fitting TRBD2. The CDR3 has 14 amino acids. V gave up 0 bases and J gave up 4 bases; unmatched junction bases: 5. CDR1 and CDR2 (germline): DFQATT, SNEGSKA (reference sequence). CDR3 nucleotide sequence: TGCAGTGCTAGAGAGGGGACTAGAGATTACGAGCAGTACTTC. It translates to CSAREGTRDYEQYF.

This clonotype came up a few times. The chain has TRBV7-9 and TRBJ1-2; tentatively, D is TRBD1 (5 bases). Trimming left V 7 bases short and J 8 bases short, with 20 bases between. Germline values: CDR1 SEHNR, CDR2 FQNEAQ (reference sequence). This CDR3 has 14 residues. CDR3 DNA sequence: TGTGCCAGCAAATCCACCGCCGGGACGTTGGGCTACACCTTC. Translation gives CASKSTAGTLGYTF. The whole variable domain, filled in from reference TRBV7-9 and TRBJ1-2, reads DTGVSQNPRHKITKRGQNVTFRCDPISEHNRLYWYRQTLGQGPEFLTYFQNEAQLEKSRLLSDRFSAERPKGSFSTLEIQRTEQGDSAMYLCASKSTAGTLGYTFGSGTRLTVV.

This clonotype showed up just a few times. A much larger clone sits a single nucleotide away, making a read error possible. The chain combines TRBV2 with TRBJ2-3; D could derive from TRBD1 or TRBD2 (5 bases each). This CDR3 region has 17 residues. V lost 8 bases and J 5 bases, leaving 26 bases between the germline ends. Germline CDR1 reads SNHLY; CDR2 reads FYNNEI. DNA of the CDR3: TGTGCCAGCGGTGGGGACGGGGCCCGGGCTTATGGAGATACGCAGTATTTT. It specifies CASGGDGARAYGDTQYF.

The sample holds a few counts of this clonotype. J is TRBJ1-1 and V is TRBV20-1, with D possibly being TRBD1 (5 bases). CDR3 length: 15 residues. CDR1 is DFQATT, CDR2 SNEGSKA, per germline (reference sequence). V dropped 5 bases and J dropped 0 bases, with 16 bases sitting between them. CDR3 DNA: TGCAGTGCTTTAGACACTGGACATCTGAACACTGAAGCTTTCTTT. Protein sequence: CSALDTGHLNTEAFF.

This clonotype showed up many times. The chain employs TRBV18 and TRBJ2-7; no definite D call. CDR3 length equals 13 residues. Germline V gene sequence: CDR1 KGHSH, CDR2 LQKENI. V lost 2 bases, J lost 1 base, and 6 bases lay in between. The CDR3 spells CASSPDGSYEQYF. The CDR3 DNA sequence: TGTGCCAGCTCACCAGATGGTTCCTACGAGCAGTACTTC.

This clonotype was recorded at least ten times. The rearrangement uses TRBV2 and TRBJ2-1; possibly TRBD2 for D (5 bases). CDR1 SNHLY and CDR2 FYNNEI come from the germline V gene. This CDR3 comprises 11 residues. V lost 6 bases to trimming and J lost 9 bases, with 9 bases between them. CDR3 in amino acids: CASSGEREQFF. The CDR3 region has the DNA TGTGCCAGCAGCGGGGAACGTGAGCAGTTCTTC.

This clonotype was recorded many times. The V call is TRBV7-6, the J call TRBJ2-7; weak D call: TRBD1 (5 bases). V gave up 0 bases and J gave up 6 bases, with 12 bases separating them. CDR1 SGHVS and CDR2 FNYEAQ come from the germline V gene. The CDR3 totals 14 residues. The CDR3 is CASSLAGQGIEQYF. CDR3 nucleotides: TGTGCCAGCAGCTTAGCAGGCCAGGGCATCGAGCAGTACTTC.

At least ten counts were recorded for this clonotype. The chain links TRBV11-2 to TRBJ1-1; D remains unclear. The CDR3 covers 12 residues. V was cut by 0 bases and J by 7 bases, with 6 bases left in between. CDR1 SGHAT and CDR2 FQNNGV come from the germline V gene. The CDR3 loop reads CASSLDQSEAFF. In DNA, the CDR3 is TGTGCCAGCAGCTTAGATCAGAGTGAAGCTTTCTTT.

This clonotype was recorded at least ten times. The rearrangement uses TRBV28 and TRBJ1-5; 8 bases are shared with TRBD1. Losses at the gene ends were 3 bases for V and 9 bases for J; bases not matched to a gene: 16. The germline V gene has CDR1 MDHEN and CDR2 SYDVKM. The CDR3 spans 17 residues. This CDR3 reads CASSFGSGGAFSVPQHF. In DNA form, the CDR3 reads TGTGCCAGCAGTTTTGGGTCAGGGGGCGCGTTTAGTGTGCCCCAGCATTTT.

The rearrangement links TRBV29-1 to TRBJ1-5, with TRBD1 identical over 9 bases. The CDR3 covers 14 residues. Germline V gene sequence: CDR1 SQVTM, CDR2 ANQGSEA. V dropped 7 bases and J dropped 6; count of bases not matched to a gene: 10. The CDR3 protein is CSASTGGKSQPQHF. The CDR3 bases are TGCAGCGCCTCGACAGGGGGTAAGAGTCAGCCCCAGCATTTT.

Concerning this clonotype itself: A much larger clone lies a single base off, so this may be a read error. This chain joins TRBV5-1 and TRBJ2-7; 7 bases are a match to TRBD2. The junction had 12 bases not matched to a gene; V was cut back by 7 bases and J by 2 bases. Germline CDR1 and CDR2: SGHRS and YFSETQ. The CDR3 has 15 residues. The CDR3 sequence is CASGSRRRGTYEQYF. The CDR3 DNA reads TGCGCCAGCGGCTCCCGGAGGCGGGGGACCTACGAGCAGTACTTC. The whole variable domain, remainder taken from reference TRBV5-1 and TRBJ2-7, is KAGVTQTPRYLIKTRGQQVTLSCSPISGHRSVSWYQQTPGQGLQFLFEYFSETQRNKGNFPGRFSGRQFSNSRSEMNVSTLELGDSALYLCASGSRRRGTYEQYFGPGTRLTVT.

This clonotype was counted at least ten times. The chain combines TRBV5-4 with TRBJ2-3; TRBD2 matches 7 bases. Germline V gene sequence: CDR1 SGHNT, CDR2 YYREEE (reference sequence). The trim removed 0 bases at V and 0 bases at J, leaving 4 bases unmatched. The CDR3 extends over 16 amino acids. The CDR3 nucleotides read TGTGCCAGCAGCTTGGAACTAGCGCGTAGCACAGATACGCAGTATTTT. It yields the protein CASSLELARSTDTQYF.

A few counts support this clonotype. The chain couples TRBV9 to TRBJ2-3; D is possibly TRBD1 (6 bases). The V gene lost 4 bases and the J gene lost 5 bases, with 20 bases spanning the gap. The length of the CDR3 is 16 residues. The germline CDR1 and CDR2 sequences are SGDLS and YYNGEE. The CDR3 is CASSPTPDPGEDTQYF. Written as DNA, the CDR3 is TGTGCCAGCAGCCCCACTCCGGACCCAGGGGAAGATACGCAGTATTTT.